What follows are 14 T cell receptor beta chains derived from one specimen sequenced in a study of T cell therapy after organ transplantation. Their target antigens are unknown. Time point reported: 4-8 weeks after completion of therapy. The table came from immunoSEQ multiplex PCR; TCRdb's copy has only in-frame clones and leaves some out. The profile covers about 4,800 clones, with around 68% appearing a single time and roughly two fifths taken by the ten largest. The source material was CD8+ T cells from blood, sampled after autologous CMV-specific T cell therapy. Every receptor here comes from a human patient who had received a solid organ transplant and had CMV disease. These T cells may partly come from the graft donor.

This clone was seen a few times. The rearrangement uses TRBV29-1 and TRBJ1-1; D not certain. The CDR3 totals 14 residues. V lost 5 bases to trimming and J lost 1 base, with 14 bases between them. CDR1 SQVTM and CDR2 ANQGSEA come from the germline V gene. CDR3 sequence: CSVIEPRRNTEAFF. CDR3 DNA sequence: TGCAGCGTTATAGAACCTCGGCGGAACACTGAAGCTTTCTTT.

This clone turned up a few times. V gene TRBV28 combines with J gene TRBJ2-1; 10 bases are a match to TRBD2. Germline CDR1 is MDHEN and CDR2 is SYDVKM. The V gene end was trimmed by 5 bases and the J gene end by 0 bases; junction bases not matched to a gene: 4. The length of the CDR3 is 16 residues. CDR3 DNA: TGTGCCAGCAGTGGAGCGGGGGGGCTCTCCTACAATGAGCAGTTCTTC. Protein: CASSGAGGLSYNEQFF.

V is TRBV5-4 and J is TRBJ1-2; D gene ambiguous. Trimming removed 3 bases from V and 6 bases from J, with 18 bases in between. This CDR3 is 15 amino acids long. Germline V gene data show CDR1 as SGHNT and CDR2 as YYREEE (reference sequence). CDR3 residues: CASSSPFDISDGYTF. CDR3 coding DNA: TGTGCCAGCAGCTCCCCCTTCGACATCTCGGATGGCTACACCTTC.

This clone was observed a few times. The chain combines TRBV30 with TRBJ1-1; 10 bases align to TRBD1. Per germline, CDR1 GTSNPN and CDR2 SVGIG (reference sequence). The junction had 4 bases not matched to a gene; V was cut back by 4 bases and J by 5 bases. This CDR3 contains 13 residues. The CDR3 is CAWTLGQGTEAFF. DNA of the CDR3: TGTGCCTGGACCCTGGGACAGGGGACTGAAGCTTTCTTT.

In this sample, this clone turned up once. The CDR3 bases are TGTGCCAGCAGTGCCCGGGGGGGGTACACTGAAGCTTTCTTT. Its protein product is CASSARGGYTEAFF. The chain is built from TRBV6-5 and TRBJ1-1; weak D call: TRBD1 (5 bases). Germline CDR1 and CDR2: MNHEY and SVGAGI. This CDR3 is built from 14 residues. V lost 5 bases and J lost 3, with 13 bases in between.

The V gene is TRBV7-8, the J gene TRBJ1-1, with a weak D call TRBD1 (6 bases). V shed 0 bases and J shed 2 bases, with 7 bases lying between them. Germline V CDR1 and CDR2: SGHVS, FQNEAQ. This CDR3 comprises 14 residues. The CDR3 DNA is TGTGCCAGCAGCTTAGCACAGGGTAACACTGAAGCTTTCTTT. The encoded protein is CASSLAQGNTEAFF.

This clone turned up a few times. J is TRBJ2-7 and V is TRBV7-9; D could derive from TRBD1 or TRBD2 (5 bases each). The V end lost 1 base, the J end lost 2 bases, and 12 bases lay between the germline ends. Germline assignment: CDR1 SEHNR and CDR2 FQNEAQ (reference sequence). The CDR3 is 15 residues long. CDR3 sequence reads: CASSLEEGKTYEQYF. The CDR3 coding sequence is TGTGCCAGCAGCTTAGAAGAGGGGAAAACCTACGAGCAGTACTTC.

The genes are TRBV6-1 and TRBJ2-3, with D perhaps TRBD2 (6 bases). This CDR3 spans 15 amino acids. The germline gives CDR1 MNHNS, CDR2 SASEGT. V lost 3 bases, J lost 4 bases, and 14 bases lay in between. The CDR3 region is CASSEGGLVPDTQYF. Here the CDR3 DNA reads TGTGCCAGCAGTGAGGGGGGACTCGTCCCAGATACGCAGTATTTT.

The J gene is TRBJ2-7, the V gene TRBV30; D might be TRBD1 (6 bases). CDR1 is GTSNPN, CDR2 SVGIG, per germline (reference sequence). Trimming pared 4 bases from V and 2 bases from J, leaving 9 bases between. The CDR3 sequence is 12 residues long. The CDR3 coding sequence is TGTGCCTGGAAAGGGGGACCCTACGAGCAGTACTTC. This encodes CAWKGGPYEQYF.

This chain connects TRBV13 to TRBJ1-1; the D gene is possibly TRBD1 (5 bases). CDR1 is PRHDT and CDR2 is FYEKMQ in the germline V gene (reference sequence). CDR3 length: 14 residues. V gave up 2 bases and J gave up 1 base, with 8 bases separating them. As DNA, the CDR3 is TGTGCCAGCAGCTTATGGGGCACGAACACTGAAGCTTTCTTT. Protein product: CASSLWGTNTEAFF. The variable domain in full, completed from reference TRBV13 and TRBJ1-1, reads AAGVIQSPRHLIKEKRETATLKCYPIPRHDTVYWYQQGPGQDPQFLISFYEKMQSDKGSIPDRFSAQQFSDYHSELNMSSLELGDSALYFCASSLWGTNTEAFFGQGTRLTVV.

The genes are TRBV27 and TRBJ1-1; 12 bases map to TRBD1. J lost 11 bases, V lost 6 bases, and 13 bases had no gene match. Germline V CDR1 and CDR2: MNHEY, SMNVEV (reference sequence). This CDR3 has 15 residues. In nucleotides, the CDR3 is TGTGCCAGCAGCAAGCCGGGACAGGGGGCAGAATTGGCTTTCTTT. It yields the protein CASSKPGQGAELAFF.

CDR3 nucleotides: TGTGCCAGCAGCCCGTCATTGGGGACAGGGGTGGGCTCTGGGGCCAACGTCCTGACTTTC. This translates into CASSPSLGTGVGSGANVLTF. The rearrangement uses TRBV13 and TRBJ2-6, with 10 bases identical to TRBD1. Per the germline V gene, CDR1 is PRHDT and CDR2 is FYEKMQ (reference sequence). After removal of 5 bases from V and 0 bases from J, the junction contained 13 bases not matched to a gene. The CDR3 contains 20 residues. Full variable domain (remainder filled in from reference TRBV13 and TRBJ2-6): AAGVIQSPRHLIKEKRETATLKCYPIPRHDTVYWYQQGPGQDPQFLISFYEKMQSDKGSIPDRFSAQQFSDYHSELNMSSLELGDSALYFCASSPSLGTGVGSGANVLTFGAGSRLTVL.

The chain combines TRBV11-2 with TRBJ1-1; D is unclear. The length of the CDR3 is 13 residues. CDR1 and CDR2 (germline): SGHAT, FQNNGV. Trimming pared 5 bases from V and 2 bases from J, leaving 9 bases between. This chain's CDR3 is CASSREINTEAFF. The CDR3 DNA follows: TGTGCCAGCAGCCGCGAGATTAACACTGAAGCTTTCTTT.

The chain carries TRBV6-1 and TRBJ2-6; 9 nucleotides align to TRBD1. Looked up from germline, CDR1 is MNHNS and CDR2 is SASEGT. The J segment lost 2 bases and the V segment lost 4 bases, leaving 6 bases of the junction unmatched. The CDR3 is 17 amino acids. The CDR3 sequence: CASSGTGAFAGANVLTF. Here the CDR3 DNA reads TGTGCCAGCAGTGGGACAGGGGCGTTTGCTGGGGCCAACGTCCTGACTTTC.